The text below deals with one T cell receptor (beta chain). Original analysis: Estimated nucleated cell counts came from reference gene primer amplification. The repertoire was sequenced with immunoSEQ multiplex PCR; TCRdb's copy has only in-frame clones and lacks some. That table furnishes V, J and clone size, whereas the DNA furnished D and trimming. The data show 180,000 or so clones, about 88% seen once. Germline CDR1 is KGHDR and CDR2 is SFDVKD. This CDR3 has 13 amino acids. The V and J ends lost 8 bases and 4 bases, in that order; junction bases with no gene match: 6. This sample is part of a study of blood T cell repertoires in COVID-19. Study background: The United States, Italy and Spain provided the acute and convalescent COVID-19 samples. The cDNA or gDNA used as material had been derived from T cells, B-cell-depleted T cells, or PBMCs.

This chain links TRBV24-1 with TRBJ1-1; TRBD1 matches at 7 bases. Sequencing was performed on peripheral blood. The TCR sequence derives from a woman of 80 years or more in a cohort sampled during active or convalescent COVID-19. CDR3 protein: CATTTGVGTEAFF. Here the CDR3 DNA reads TGTGCCACCACCACAGGGGTCGGCACTGAAGCTTTCTTT.